Shown below are 8 T cell receptor beta chains from a single sample sequenced in a study of blood T cells in healthy people across ages. A second 7 to 11 cycle PCR used barcoded and J-beta primers. MiXCR was run by TCRdb on the 5' RACE reads, yielding one entry per CDR3 protein. This sample has more than 900,000 distinct CDR3 sequences, with roughly 28% found just once. The same data also contributed to another study, on T cells of mothers and their children.

Source material: blood. Receptors were obtained from a woman between 40 and 50 years old in good health.

In the case of this clonotype: Being one base from a much bigger clone, this may be a read error. The rearrangement links TRBV10-3 to TRBJ2-1, with D possibly being TRBD2 (5 bases). There are 16 residues in the CDR3. Germline V CDR1 and CDR2: ENHRY, SYGVKD. Trimming took off 0 bases at V and 13 bases at J, with 22 bases between the two ends. The CDR3, as DNA: TGTGCCATCAGTGAGTCCCCCCGGACCGCGGAGGAGACCCAGTTCTTC. Its protein product is CAISESPRTAEETQFF.

This chain joins TRBV12-3 or TRBV12-4 and TRBJ2-3, with D maybe TRBD2 (5 bases). The CDR3 has 14 amino acids. V was pared by 7 bases and J by 4 bases, with 15 bases between. DNA for the CDR3: TGTGCCAGCACCCAAGCTGGGAGCGCAGATACGCAGTATTTT. Its translation is CASTQAGSADTQYF.

This clonotype appeared a few times. The chain recombines TRBV20-1 with TRBJ2-3; 7 bases map to TRBD1. Germline V gives CDR1 DFQATT, CDR2 SNEGSKA (reference sequence). Trimming took 0 bases from V and 0 from J; bases not matched to a gene: 3. CDR3 length: 15 amino acids. The CDR3 loop is CSAREGTASTDTQYF. Written as DNA, the CDR3 is TGCAGTGCTAGAGAGGGGACAGCTAGCACAGATACGCAGTATTTT.

This clonotype came up many times. This sequence joins TRBV24-1 and TRBJ2-6, with TRBD2 as a possible D gene (5 bases). CDR1 and CDR2 (germline): KGHDR, SFDVKD. V lost 0 bases and J 4 bases, leaving 12 bases between the germline ends. This CDR3 has 17 residues. Written as DNA, the CDR3 is TGTGCCACCAGTGATTTGAGGGCCGGGGAAGGGGCCAACGTCCTGACTTTC. This sequence encodes CATSDLRAGEGANVLTF.

The count of this clonotype is one. The junction departs from germline at one end; a sequencing error may be responsible. The CDR3 spells CASSIPGLADAYNKQFF. In nucleotides, the CDR3 is TGTGCCAGCAGTATTCCGGGACTAGCGGATGCCTACAATAAGCAGTTCTTC. V and J are TRBV28 and TRBJ2-1; TRBD2 aligns across 11 bases. Germline loops: CDR1 MDHEN, CDR2 SYDVKM. This CDR3 spans 17 amino acids.

In its sample, this clonotype was seen a few times. The V gene is TRBV6-6, the J gene TRBJ2-3; 13 bases line up with TRBD2. The CDR3 extends over 15 amino acids. V dropped 5 bases and J dropped 7; count of bases not matched to a gene: 6. Germline CDR1 reads MNHNY; CDR2 reads SVGAGI (reference sequence). Here the CDR3 reads CASSVTSGGANTQYF. CDR3 DNA sequence: TGTGCCAGCAGTGTAACTAGCGGGGGGGCGAATACGCAGTATTTT.

Only a few counts were recorded for this clonotype. This sequence joins TRBV30 and TRBJ2-5, with 9 bases aligning to TRBD2. The trim removed 4 bases at V and 4 bases at J, leaving 10 bases unmatched. There are 15 residues in the CDR3. Germline V gene sequence: CDR1 GTSNPN, CDR2 SVGIG (reference sequence). Here the CDR3 reads CAWILGSGGSETQYF. CDR3 sequence (DNA): TGTGCCTGGATCCTGGGTAGCGGGGGTTCAGAGACCCAGTACTTC.

The chain carries TRBV5-1 and TRBJ1-1, with TRBD1 identical over 11 bases. The CDR3 spans 16 residues. J gave up 4 bases and V 4 bases, and 9 bases lay outside the gene matches. Germline V gene sequence: CDR1 SGHRS, CDR2 YFSETQ. CDR3 bases: TGCGCCAGCAGCCATTATCCTGGGACAGGGGGCACTGAAGCTTTCTTT. This gives the protein CASSHYPGTGGTEAFF.